This is a list of T cell receptor beta chains from one sample in a study of human T cells and chemical hapten exposure. TCRdb called the RACE reads again in MiXCR, with one record for every CDR3 protein. The table lists around 340,000 distinct CDR3 sequences, about 7% of them singletons. The sequenced sample was whole blood, obtained in connection with sensitization to the hapten diphenylcyclopropenone (DPC). Receptors were obtained from a woman in her late teens or twenties with alopecia areata. Some clones in this sample may be carry-over from other donors' samples. The CDR3 runs from the conserved cysteine through the conserved F or W. Fields, in order: CDR3 length, V gene, D gene, J gene, clone size, CDR3 protein, CDR3 DNA. The D gene is left open where the match is weak. Only part of the rows carry a size: once, few, many, or a class if the clone is expanded.

13	TRBV27	TRBD1	TRBJ2-4	.	CASTTGALNIQYF	TGTGCCAGCACCACAGGGGCGCTAAACATTCAGTACTTC
13	TRBV10-3	.	TRBJ2-2	few	CAISRTDTGELFF	TGTGCCATCAGTCGGACAGACACCGGGGAGCTGTTTTTT
16	TRBV28	.	TRBJ2-7	.	CASSLSPGKSSYEQYF	TGTGCCAGCAGTTTATCTCCAGGGAAGAGCTCCTACGAGCAGTACTTC
14	TRBV12-3/TRBV12-4	TRBD1	TRBJ1-4	few	CASSIRDRGEKLFF	TGTGCCAGCAGTATCCGGGACAGGGGTGAAAAACTGTTTTTT
15	TRBV6-6	.	TRBJ1-6	few	CASTDRSSYNSPLHF	TGTGCCAGCACCGACAGGAGCTCCTATAATTCACCCCTCCACTTT
11	TRBV24-1	.	TRBJ2-5	few	CATGVQETQYF	TGTGCCACCGGGGTGCAAGAGACCCAGTACTTC
15	TRBV12-3/TRBV12-4	.	TRBJ2-4	many	CASSLMRTDKNIQYF	TGTGCCAGCAGTTTAATGCGGACTGATAAAAACATTCAGTACTTC
12	TRBV20-1	TRBD1	TRBJ1-1	few	CSARDPTGMAFF	TGCAGTGCTAGAGACCCGACAGGGATGGCTTTCTTT
12	TRBV10-3	.	TRBJ2-3	.	CAIGVPADTQYF	TGTGCCATCGGGGTCCCAGCAGATACGCAGTATTTT
14	TRBV6-6	.	TRBJ1-2	.	CASSDNVRLYGYTF	TGTGCCAGCAGTGACAATGTTAGACTATATGGCTACACCTTC
16	TRBV9	TRBD2	TRBJ2-7	few	CASSPSGLADPYEQYF	TGTGCCAGCAGCCCCAGCGGACTAGCGGATCCCTACGAGCAGTACTTC
16	TRBV4-3	TRBD2	TRBJ2-3	many	CASSQDPAGGGETQYF	TGCGCCAGCAGCCAAGATCCAGCGGGGGGGGGTGAGACGCAGTATTTT
16	TRBV3-1	.	TRBJ1-5	.	CASSQDRWGENQPQHF	TGTGCCAGCAGCCAAGATAGATGGGGGGAGAATCAGCCCCAGCATTTT
13	TRBV29-1	.	TRBJ2-7	many	CSVARRHGPEQYF	TGCAGCGTTGCCCGGAGACACGGACCCGAGCAGTACTTC
16	TRBV14	.	TRBJ1-1	.	CASSQDFPQGNTEAFF	TGTGCCAGCAGCCAAGATTTCCCCCAAGGGAACACTGAAGCTTTCTTT
15	TRBV5-1	.	TRBJ2-3	.	CASSAAPGAEDTQYF	TGCGCCAGCTCCGCCGCCCCAGGGGCTGAAGATACGCAGTATTTT
17	TRBV6-6	TRBD2	TRBJ2-4	few	CASSPPAGVRGLNIQYF	TGTGCCAGCAGCCCCCCAGCGGGGGTTCGGGGGTTAAACATTCAGTACTTC
12	TRBV29-1	.	TRBJ2-5	few	CSAQGYQETQYF	TGCAGCGCCCAGGGGTACCAAGAGACCCAGTACTTC